This T cell receptor (beta chain) originates from a study of blood T cell repertoires in COVID-19. Germline trimming cut 3 bases from V and 6 bases from J; bases unmatched to any gene: 9. The CDR3 contains 16 residues. Germline assignment: CDR1 KGHSH and CDR2 LQKENI. Only in-frame clones appear in the TCRdb table, and some are missing; sequencing was by immunoSEQ multiplex PCR. The data show 90,000 to 100,000 clones, around nine tenths seen once. The TCR originated in a man at least 80 years old with acute or convalescent COVID-19. The chain couples TRBV18 to TRBJ2-1; 9 bases match TRBD1. Sequenced: peripheral blood. CDR3 residues: CASSPIPGQGSNEQFF. Here the CDR3 DNA reads TGTGCCAGCTCACCCATACCGGGACAGGGATCCAATGAGCAGTTCTTC.